This TCR beta chain appears in the sequencing data of a study of blood T cell repertoires in COVID-19. Each exposed participant met a COVID-19 case in the 2 weeks preceding study entry. TCRdb's copy holds only in-frame clones and misses some; the assay was immunoSEQ multiplex PCR. Of 130,000 to 150,000 clones detected, over 80% appear once; the ten largest clones hold almost 6%. CDR3 length: 13 residues. Per germline, CDR1 DFQATT and CDR2 SNEGSKA (reference sequence). V was shortened by 3 bases and J by 5 bases, with 11 bases between the two germline ends. The genes are TRBV20-1 and TRBJ1-3, with D tentatively TRBD1 (5 bases). The sequenced sample consisted of PBMCs or T cells enriched from blood (not recorded which). The origin of this receptor is a woman aged 50 to 60 who had been exposed to COVID-19. The DNA of the CDR3 is TGCAGTGCTAGTTGGCAGGGAAGAAACACCATATATTTT. Its translation is CSASWQGRNTIYF.